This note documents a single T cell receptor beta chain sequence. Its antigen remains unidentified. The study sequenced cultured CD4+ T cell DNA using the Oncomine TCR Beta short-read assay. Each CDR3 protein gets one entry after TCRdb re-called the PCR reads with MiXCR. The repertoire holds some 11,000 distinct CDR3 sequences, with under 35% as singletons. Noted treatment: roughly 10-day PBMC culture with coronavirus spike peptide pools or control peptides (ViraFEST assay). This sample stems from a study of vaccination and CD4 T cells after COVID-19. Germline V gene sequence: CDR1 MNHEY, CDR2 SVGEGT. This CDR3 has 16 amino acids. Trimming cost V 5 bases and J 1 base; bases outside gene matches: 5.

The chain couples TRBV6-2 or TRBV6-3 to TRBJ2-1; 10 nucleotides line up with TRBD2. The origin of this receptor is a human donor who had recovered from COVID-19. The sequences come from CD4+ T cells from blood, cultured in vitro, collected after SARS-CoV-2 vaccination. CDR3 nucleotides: TGTGCCAGCAGTCCGGGACTAGCGAGATCCTACAATGAGCAGTTCTTC. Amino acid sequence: CASSPGLARSYNEQFF.